This paragraph covers one T cell receptor (beta chain) sequence. Antigen specificity is unknown. These data are taken from a study of vaccination effects on CD4 cells after COVID-19. Sequenced by immunoSEQ multiplex PCR; TCRdb stores in-frame clones only, minus some. This table has roughly 71,000 clones, approximately 82% appearing once. CDR3 size: 13 residues. The germline V gene encodes CDR1 SGHTA and CDR2 FQGTGA. V lost 4 bases to trimming and J lost 5 bases, with 11 bases between them. Notes on the study in general: Substantial clonal contraction characterized both infection- and vaccine-induced clones late after vaccination.

Viral peptide pool expansion of antigen-specific CD4+ T cells preceded sequencing in the ViraFEST assay. With 10 to 11 days of culture completed, CD4+ T cells were isolated. BNT162b2 vaccine or mRNA-1273 vaccine was given to participants in two doses. Testing of the vaccine recipients showed negative nucleocapsid antibodies and no prior SARS-CoV-2 infection. Cultivation was performed at roughly 2 million PBMC per well with roughly 9.2 IU/ml IL-2 and 9 to 10 ug/ml peptides added. The TCR was taken from a human donor who received a COVID-19 vaccine. The specimen was CD4+ T cells from PBMCs cultured with HCoV-229E spike peptides, collected after COVID-19 vaccination. The chain couples TRBV7-3 to TRBJ2-5; D may be TRBD1 (6 bases). In nucleotides, the CDR3 is TGTGCCAGCAGCTCCGCAGGGGTGGAGACCCAGTACTTC. This sequence encodes CASSSAGVETQYF.